The 8 T cell receptor beta chains reported below all come from one sample, sequenced in a study of Ad26.COV2.S vaccination and SARS-CoV-2 variants. The method was immunoSEQ multiplex PCR; TCRdb's version includes in-frame clones alone and lacks a portion of them. The sample includes about 94,000 clones, approximately 77% seen only once; the top ten take approximately 15%. The sample in question was peripheral blood, obtained after recovery from COVID-19. The receptor set was obtained from a human donor who had recovered from COVID-19.

The chain employs TRBV4-1 and TRBJ2-7; 9 nucleotides line up with TRBD1. J lost 2 bases, V lost 3 bases, and 5 bases had no gene match. In germline, CDR1 is MGHRA, CDR2 YSYEKL. This CDR3 is 15 amino acids long. The CDR3 DNA is TGCGCCAGCAGCCAGTTCCGGGACAGGGCCTACGAGCAGTACTTC. It codes for CASSQFRDRAYEQYF.

V usage is TRBV2 and J usage is TRBJ1-3; 11 nucleotides agree with TRBD1. The V gene's germline CDR1 is SNHLY and CDR2 FYNNEI. The CDR3 spans 15 residues. J was trimmed by 8 bases and V by 6 bases; bases with no gene match: 9. CDR3 region: CASSKEGQGVDTIYF. The CDR3, as DNA: TGTGCCAGCAGCAAAGAGGGACAGGGGGTCGACACCATATATTTT.

This chain joins TRBV19 and TRBJ1-2; tentative D call: TRBD1 (5 bases). CDR1 is LNHDA and CDR2 is SQIVND in the germline V gene (reference sequence). CDR3 length equals 12 residues. V shed 6 bases and J shed 5 bases, with 10 bases lying between them. DNA of the CDR3: TGTGCCAGTAGGGGGACGGAATATGGCTACACCTTC. Residues: CASRGTEYGYTF.

This chain connects TRBV6-5 to TRBJ1-2; weak D call: TRBD1 (5 bases). CDR1 is MNHEY and CDR2 is SVGAGI in the germline V gene. This CDR3 is built from 15 residues. V lost 0 bases and J 8 bases, leaving 16 bases between the germline ends. This CDR3 is CASSYSVEGFRGYTF. The CDR3 coding sequence is TGTGCCAGCAGTTACTCCGTCGAGGGGTTTAGGGGCTACACCTTC.

In its sample, this clone was seen a few times. J is TRBJ1-1 and V is TRBV7-9; unclear D gene. Trimming shortened V by 4 bases and J by 4 bases, and 10 bases separated the two germline ends. CDR1 and CDR2 (germline): SEHNR, FQNEAQ (reference sequence). This CDR3 has 13 amino acids. CDR3 nucleotides: TGTGCCAGCAGCTCCAAGGAGAGCACTGAAGCTTTCTTT. Its protein is CASSSKESTEAFF.

The V call is TRBV18, the J call TRBJ2-5, with 7 bases lining up with TRBD1. The CDR3 totals 15 residues. Per germline, CDR1 KGHSH and CDR2 LQKENI. J lost 1 base, V lost 3 bases, and 5 bases had no gene match. The CDR3 nucleotides are TGTGCCAGCTCACCGCTAGGACAGGCCCAAGAGACCCAGTACTTC. This translates into CASSPLGQAQETQYF.

The chain employs TRBV5-6 and TRBJ1-3; tentatively, D is TRBD1 (6 bases). This CDR3 region has 17 residues. Germline CDR1 and CDR2: SGHDT and YYEEEE. Between the trimmed V and J ends, which lost 0 bases and 0 bases, there was a span of 13 bases. The CDR3 loop is CASSLDPGASSGNTIYF. CDR3 bases: TGTGCCAGCAGCTTGGATCCGGGGGCGAGCTCTGGAAACACCATATATTTT.

The V call is TRBV19, the J call TRBJ2-6; 8 nucleotides agree with TRBD1. The germline V gene has CDR1 LNHDA and CDR2 SQIVND (reference sequence). The V segment lost 4 bases and the J segment 3 bases; nucleotides outside the gene matches: 5. The CDR3 spans 16 residues. CDR3: CASSKTGAFGANVLTF. The CDR3 DNA is TGTGCCAGTAGTAAGACAGGGGCGTTTGGGGCCAACGTCCTGACTTTC.